The entry that follows covers one T cell receptor (beta chain) sequence. From germline, CDR1 is SGHTA and CDR2 FQGTGA. The CDR3 length is 15 residues. Deletions cut 0 bases from V and 2 bases from J, with 10 bases between. This record comes from a study of blood T cells in healthy people across ages. A sample-barcoded 5' primer and a J-beta primer mix were used in a second PCR of roughly 6 to 11 cycles. TCRdb passed the 5' RACE reads through MiXCR, listing each CDR3 protein once. In the table there are about 940,000 distinct CDR3 sequences, around 49% of which are singletons. Sequences were obtained from blood. V usage is TRBV7-3 and J usage is TRBJ1-1; a weak D match, TRBD1 (5 bases). The receptor comes from a man younger than 40 in good health. CDR3 DNA sequence: TGTGCCAGCAGCTTAACACCAGGGAGCAACACTGAAGCTTTCTTT. Encoded protein: CASSLTPGSNTEAFF.